These T cell receptor beta chains were read from a single sample in a study of blood T cell repertoires in COVID-19. Profiling relied on immunoSEQ multiplex PCR, and the TCRdb table lists in-frame clones only, not all of them. The sample holds 50,000 to 60,000 clones, approximately 89% seen once. Sequenced input: peripheral blood. The receptors here all came from a man older than 75 with active or convalescent COVID-19. The CDR3 runs from the conserved cysteine through the conserved F or W. Each record gives: V gene, D gene, clone size, J gene, CDR3 protein, CDR3 DNA. D genes are given only for firm matches. Some rows have no size entry. The others give once, few or many, or a class for an expanded clone.

v_gene: TRBV4-3; d_gene: -; abundance: -; j_gene: TRBJ2-7; CDR3aa: CASSQSQGVRYEQYF; CDR3nt: TGCGCCAGCAGCCAAAGCCAGGGTGTTCGGTACGAGCAGTACTTC
v_gene: TRBV18; d_gene: -; abundance: -; j_gene: TRBJ1-3; CDR3aa: CASSQPGSTGTYSGNTIYF; CDR3nt: TGTGCCAGCTCGCAGCCGGGAAGCACCGGGACATACTCTGGAAACACCATATATTTT
v_gene: TRBV9; d_gene: TRBD1; abundance: -; j_gene: TRBJ1-3; CDR3aa: CASSARGISGNTIYF; CDR3nt: TGTGCCAGCAGCGCCAGGGGGATCTCTGGAAACACCATATATTTT
v_gene: TRBV3-1/TRBV3-2; d_gene: -; abundance: -; j_gene: TRBJ1-5; CDR3aa: CASSQGRRGNQPQHF; CDR3nt: TGTGCCAGCAGCCAAGGCAGGAGGGGCAATCAGCCCCAGCATTTT
v_gene: TRBV11-3; d_gene: -; abundance: -; j_gene: TRBJ2-2; CDR3aa: CASSFEGVNTGELFF; CDR3nt: TGTGCCAGCAGCTTCGAGGGAGTGAACACCGGGGAGCTGTTTTTT
v_gene: TRBV6-5; d_gene: -; abundance: -; j_gene: TRBJ1-1; CDR3aa: CASRKGVLSTEAFF; CDR3nt: TGTGCCAGCCGGAAAGGGGTCTTGAGCACTGAAGCTTTCTTT
v_gene: TRBV28; d_gene: TRBD2; abundance: -; j_gene: TRBJ2-1; CDR3aa: CASKLSGRADGNEQFF; CDR3nt: TGTGCCAGCAAATTAAGCGGGAGGGCCGATGGTAATGAGCAGTTCTTC
v_gene: TRBV4-3; d_gene: TRBD2; abundance: -; j_gene: TRBJ2-1; CDR3aa: CASSQRRGRNNEQFF; CDR3nt: TGCGCCAGCAGCCAAAGGCGGGGGAGGAACAATGAGCAGTTCTTC
v_gene: TRBV5-8; d_gene: TRBD1; abundance: -; j_gene: TRBJ1-6; CDR3aa: CASSFAGQGFSPLHF; CDR3nt: TGTGCCAGCAGCTTCGCGGGACAGGGCTTTTCACCCCTCCACTTT
v_gene: TRBV14; d_gene: -; abundance: -; j_gene: TRBJ2-4; CDR3aa: CASSQDDLAAKNIQYF; CDR3nt: TGTGCCAGCAGCCAAGATGACTTGGCAGCCAAAAACATTCAGTACTTC
v_gene: TRBV6-5; d_gene: -; abundance: once; j_gene: TRBJ2-7; CDR3aa: CASSYSWQGSYEQYF; CDR3nt: TGTGCCAGCAGTTACTCGTGGCAGGGCTCCTACGAGCAGTACTTC
v_gene: TRBV27; d_gene: TRBD1; abundance: -; j_gene: TRBJ2-3; CDR3aa: CASSHRGQGADTQYF; CDR3nt: TGTGCCAGCAGTCACCGAGGACAGGGGGCAGATACGCAGTATTTT
v_gene: TRBV28; d_gene: -; abundance: -; j_gene: TRBJ2-7; CDR3aa: CASKTPQGQYYEQYF; CDR3nt: TGTGCCAGCAAGACCCCGCAGGGGCAGTACTACGAGCAGTACTTC
v_gene: TRBV4-2; d_gene: -; abundance: -; j_gene: TRBJ1-5; CDR3aa: CASSPGRGARNQPQHF; CDR3nt: TGTGCCAGCAGCCCCGGTCGGGGGGCCCGCAATCAGCCCCAGCATTTT
v_gene: TRBV7-2; d_gene: -; abundance: -; j_gene: TRBJ2-7; CDR3aa: CASSLDPGLDEQYF; CDR3nt: TGTGCCAGCAGCTTAGATCCGGGTCTCGACGAGCAGTACTTC
v_gene: TRBV20-1; d_gene: -; abundance: -; j_gene: TRBJ1-2; CDR3aa: CSASLSDGYTF; CDR3nt: TGCAGTGCTAGTTTATCGGATGGCTACACCTTC
v_gene: TRBV10-1; d_gene: -; abundance: -; j_gene: TRBJ1-1; CDR3aa: CASSESNGFWAFF; CDR3nt: TGCGCCAGCAGTGAGTCGAACGGGTTCTGGGCTTTCTTT
v_gene: TRBV19; d_gene: -; abundance: -; j_gene: TRBJ1-6; CDR3aa: CASSIGNPFQEDNSPLHF; CDR3nt: TGTGCCAGTAGTATAGGGAACCCTTTTCAGGAGGATAATTCACCCCTCCACTTT
v_gene: TRBV7-3; d_gene: TRBD1; abundance: -; j_gene: TRBJ2-1; CDR3aa: CASSFDRGPGEQFF; CDR3nt: TGTGCCAGCAGCTTTGACAGGGGCCCTGGTGAGCAGTTCTTC
v_gene: TRBV7-2; d_gene: -; abundance: -; j_gene: TRBJ1-1; CDR3aa: CASSLAILNTEAFF; CDR3nt: TGTGCCAGCAGCTTAGCAATCCTAAACACTGAAGCTTTCTTT
v_gene: TRBV5-8; d_gene: -; abundance: -; j_gene: TRBJ1-2; CDR3aa: CANGVYMLSF; CDR3nt: TGTGCCAACGGGGTATATATGTTGTCCTTC
v_gene: TRBV28; d_gene: TRBD1; abundance: -; j_gene: TRBJ1-2; CDR3aa: CASSLDRVSYGYTF; CDR3nt: TGTGCCAGCAGTTTGGACAGGGTGTCCTATGGCTACACCTTC
v_gene: TRBV7-2; d_gene: TRBD2; abundance: once; j_gene: TRBJ2-3; CDR3aa: CASSLAGVPGLANTQYF; CDR3nt: TGTGCCAGCAGCTTAGCAGGGGTCCCGGGACTAGCGAATACGCAGTATTTT
v_gene: TRBV2; d_gene: -; abundance: -; j_gene: TRBJ1-1; CDR3aa: CASSDRVGNTEAFF; CDR3nt: TGTGCCAGCAGTGACAGGGTTGGGAACACTGAAGCTTTCTTT
v_gene: TRBV29-1; d_gene: TRBD1; abundance: -; j_gene: TRBJ2-1; CDR3aa: CSVGQVVNNEQFF; CDR3nt: TGCAGCGTGGGACAGGTGGTTAACAATGAGCAGTTCTTC
v_gene: TRBV28; d_gene: TRBD1; abundance: once; j_gene: TRBJ1-5; CDR3aa: CASREGQGNQPQHF; CDR3nt: TGTGCCAGCAGAGAAGGACAGGGTAATCAGCCCCAGCATTTT
v_gene: TRBV10-2; d_gene: -; abundance: -; j_gene: TRBJ1-1; CDR3aa: CASTGDRNTEAFF; CDR3nt: TGCGCCAGCACCGGGGATCGGAACACTGAAGCTTTCTTT
v_gene: TRBV7-2; d_gene: TRBD1; abundance: -; j_gene: TRBJ2-7; CDR3aa: CASSLEGRTGSPEQYF; CDR3nt: TGTGCCAGCAGCTTAGAGGGAAGGACAGGATCTCCGGAGCAGTACTTC
v_gene: TRBV18; d_gene: -; abundance: -; j_gene: TRBJ2-7; CDR3aa: CASSPPAGPGEQYF; CDR3nt: TGTGCCAGCTCACCACCGGCAGGCCCTGGCGAGCAGTACTTC
v_gene: TRBV10-3; d_gene: -; abundance: -; j_gene: TRBJ1-2; CDR3aa: CAISESRGSTNYGYTF; CDR3nt: TGTGCCATCAGTGAGTCTAGGGGGTCAACTAACTATGGCTACACCTTC
v_gene: TRBV4-3; d_gene: TRBD1; abundance: -; j_gene: TRBJ1-4; CDR3aa: CASSQVQGQDNEKLFF; CDR3nt: TGCGCCAGCAGCCAAGTCCAGGGACAGGATAATGAAAAACTGTTTTTT
v_gene: TRBV28; d_gene: TRBD2; abundance: -; j_gene: TRBJ2-3; CDR3aa: CASSQTSGRIFGTDTQYF; CDR3nt: TGTGCCAGCAGTCAGACTAGCGGGAGAATTTTTGGCACAGATACGCAGTATTTT
v_gene: TRBV7-2; d_gene: TRBD2; abundance: -; j_gene: TRBJ2-2; CDR3aa: CASSGLAGRTGELFF; CDR3nt: TGTGCCAGCAGCGGACTAGCGGGGCGGACCGGGGAGCTGTTTTTT
v_gene: TRBV27; d_gene: -; abundance: few; j_gene: TRBJ2-1; CDR3aa: CASSALGAGNYNEQFF; CDR3nt: TGTGCCAGCAGTGCCTTAGGCGCGGGCAACTACAATGAGCAGTTCTTC
v_gene: TRBV6-5; d_gene: TRBD1; abundance: -; j_gene: TRBJ1-2; CDR3aa: CASSYSTGDGGYTF; CDR3nt: TGTGCCAGCAGTTACTCGACAGGGGATGGGGGCTACACCTTC
v_gene: TRBV5-1; d_gene: -; abundance: -; j_gene: TRBJ2-2; CDR3aa: CASSFIRGYTGELFF; CDR3nt: TGCGCCAGCAGCTTCATCCGGGGGTACACCGGGGAGCTGTTTTTT
v_gene: TRBV6-1; d_gene: -; abundance: -; j_gene: TRBJ2-4; CDR3aa: CASSDRDRAKNIQYF; CDR3nt: TGTGCCAGCAGTGACCGTGACAGGGCCAAAAACATTCAGTACTTC
v_gene: TRBV28; d_gene: -; abundance: -; j_gene: TRBJ1-5; CDR3aa: CASTKVGRQSNQPQHF; CDR3nt: TGTGCCAGCACCAAGGTCGGGCGACAGTCCAATCAGCCCCAGCATTTT
v_gene: TRBV5-6; d_gene: TRBD2; abundance: -; j_gene: TRBJ2-1; CDR3aa: CASSRGLVFYEQFF; CDR3nt: TGTGCCAGCAGTCGAGGACTAGTTTTCTATGAGCAGTTCTTC
v_gene: TRBV7-2; d_gene: -; abundance: few; j_gene: TRBJ1-2; CDR3aa: CASSLLSTGYGYTF; CDR3nt: TGTGCCAGCAGCTTACTTTCAACGGGGTATGGCTACACCTTC
v_gene: TRBV6-5; d_gene: TRBD1; abundance: -; j_gene: TRBJ1-2; CDR3aa: CASSRIQGSGYTF; CDR3nt: TGTGCCAGCAGCCGTATACAGGGGAGTGGCTACACCTTC
v_gene: TRBV7-4; d_gene: TRBD1; abundance: -; j_gene: TRBJ1-1; CDR3aa: CASGLKQGPLNTEAFF; CDR3nt: TGTGCCAGCGGACTAAAACAGGGGCCCCTGAACACTGAAGCTTTCTTT
v_gene: TRBV4-2; d_gene: -; abundance: -; j_gene: TRBJ2-3; CDR3aa: CASSQANGSPTDTQYF; CDR3nt: TGTGCCAGCAGCCAAGCCAACGGGAGTCCGACAGATACGCAGTATTTT
v_gene: TRBV28; d_gene: -; abundance: -; j_gene: TRBJ1-2; CDR3aa: CASSQVFYGYTF; CDR3nt: TGTGCCAGCAGCCAGGTTTTCTATGGCTACACCTTC
v_gene: TRBV5-5; d_gene: TRBD1; abundance: -; j_gene: TRBJ1-1; CDR3aa: CASSFRGQAGEAFF; CDR3nt: TGTGCCAGCAGTTTCAGGGGGCAAGCTGGTGAAGCTTTCTTT
v_gene: TRBV5-1; d_gene: -; abundance: -; j_gene: TRBJ1-6; CDR3aa: CASSLEEDIGGNSPLHF; CDR3nt: TGCGCCAGCAGCTTGGAAGAGGACATCGGCGGAAATTCACCCCTCCACTTT
v_gene: TRBV23-1; d_gene: -; abundance: -; j_gene: TRBJ2-6; CDR3aa: CASSHPDREGVSGANVLTF; CDR3nt: TGCGCCAGCAGTCATCCGGACAGGGAGGGGGTCTCTGGGGCCAACGTCCTGACTTTC
v_gene: TRBV30; d_gene: -; abundance: -; j_gene: TRBJ1-3; CDR3aa: CASKTDYTIYF; CDR3nt: TGTGCCTCTAAAACCGACTACACCATATATTTT
v_gene: TRBV5-4; d_gene: -; abundance: -; j_gene: TRBJ2-7; CDR3aa: CASSSTQGIHEQYF; CDR3nt: TGTGCCAGCAGCTCAACACAGGGTATCCACGAGCAGTACTTC
v_gene: TRBV15; d_gene: -; abundance: -; j_gene: TRBJ2-3; CDR3aa: CATSRDGRGGTDTQYF; CDR3nt: TGTGCCACCAGCAGAGACGGCAGGGGGGGCACAGATACGCAGTATTTT
v_gene: TRBV7-2; d_gene: -; abundance: -; j_gene: TRBJ2-7; CDR3aa: CASSLNLAIHEQYF; CDR3nt: TGTGCCAGCAGCTTAAACCTAGCGATACACGAGCAGTACTTC
v_gene: TRBV29-1; d_gene: TRBD1; abundance: -; j_gene: TRBJ2-7; CDR3aa: CSVEGVRGRPYEQYF; CDR3nt: TGCAGCGTTGAAGGTGTCAGGGGGCGCCCCTACGAGCAGTACTTC
v_gene: TRBV2; d_gene: TRBD2; abundance: -; j_gene: TRBJ2-1; CDR3aa: CASSETSGIYNEQFF; CDR3nt: TGTGCCAGCAGTGAAACTAGCGGGATTTACAATGAGCAGTTCTTC